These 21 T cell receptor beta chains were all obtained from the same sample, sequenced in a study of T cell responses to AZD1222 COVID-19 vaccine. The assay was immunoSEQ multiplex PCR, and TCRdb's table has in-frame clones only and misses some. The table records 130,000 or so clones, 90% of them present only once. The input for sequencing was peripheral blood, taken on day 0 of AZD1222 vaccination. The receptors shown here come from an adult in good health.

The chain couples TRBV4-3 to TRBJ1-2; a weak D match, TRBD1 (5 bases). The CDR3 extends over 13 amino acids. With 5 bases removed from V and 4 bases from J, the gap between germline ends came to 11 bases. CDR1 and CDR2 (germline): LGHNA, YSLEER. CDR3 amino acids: CASSWEGSYGYTF. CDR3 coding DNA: TGCGCCAGCAGCTGGGAGGGGAGCTATGGCTACACCTTC.

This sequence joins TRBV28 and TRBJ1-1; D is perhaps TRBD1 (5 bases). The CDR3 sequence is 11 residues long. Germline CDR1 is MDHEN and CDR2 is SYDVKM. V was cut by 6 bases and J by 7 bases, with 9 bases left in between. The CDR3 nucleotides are TGTGCCAGCAGGGACGACAGTGAAGCTTTCTTT. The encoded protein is CASRDDSEAFF.

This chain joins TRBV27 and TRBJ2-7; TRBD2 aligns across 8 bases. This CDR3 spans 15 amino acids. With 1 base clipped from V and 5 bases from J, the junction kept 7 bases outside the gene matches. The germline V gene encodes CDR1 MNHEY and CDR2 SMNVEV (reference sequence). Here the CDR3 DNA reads TGTGCCAGCAGTTTATTGGGGACTAGTTTCGACGAGCAGTACTTC. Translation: CASSLLGTSFDEQYF.

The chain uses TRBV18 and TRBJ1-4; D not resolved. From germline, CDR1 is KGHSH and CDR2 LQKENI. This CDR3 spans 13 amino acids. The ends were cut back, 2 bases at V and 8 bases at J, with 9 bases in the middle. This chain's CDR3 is CASSPDMGEKLFF. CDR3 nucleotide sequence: TGTGCCAGCTCACCAGACATGGGGGAAAAACTGTTTTTT.

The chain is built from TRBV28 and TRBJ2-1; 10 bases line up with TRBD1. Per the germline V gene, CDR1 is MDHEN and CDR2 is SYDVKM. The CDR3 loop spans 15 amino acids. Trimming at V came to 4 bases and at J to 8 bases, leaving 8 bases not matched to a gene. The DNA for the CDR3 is TGTGCCAGCAGTTCCTCCGGGACAGGGGAGGATGAGCAGTTCTTC. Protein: CASSSSGTGEDEQFF.

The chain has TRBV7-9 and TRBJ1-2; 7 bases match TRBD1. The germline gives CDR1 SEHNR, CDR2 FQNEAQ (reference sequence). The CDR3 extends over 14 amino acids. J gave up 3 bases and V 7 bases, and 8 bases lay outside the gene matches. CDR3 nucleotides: TGTGCCAGCACCTACGCAGGGGGTTACTATGGCTACACCTTC. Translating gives CASTYAGGYYGYTF.

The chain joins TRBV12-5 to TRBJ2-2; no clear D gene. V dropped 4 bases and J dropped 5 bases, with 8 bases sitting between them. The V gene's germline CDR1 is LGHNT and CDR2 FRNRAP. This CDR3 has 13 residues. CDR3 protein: CASGSQATGELFF. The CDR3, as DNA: TGTGCTAGTGGTTCCCAAGCGACCGGGGAGCTGTTTTTT.

The CDR3 loop reads CATSRAGTDTQYF. The CDR3 coding sequence is TGTGCCACCAGCAGAGCCGGGACAGATACGCAGTATTTT. The chain employs TRBV15 and TRBJ2-3; D ambiguous. The CDR3 is 13 amino acids. The germline CDR1 and CDR2 sequences are LNHNV and YYDKDF (reference sequence). V lost 1 base and J lost 3, with 5 bases in between. The full variable domain, rest sourced from reference TRBV15 and TRBJ2-3, is DAMVIQNPRYQVTQFGKPVTLSCSQTLNHNVMYWYQQKSSQAPKLLFHYYDKDFNNEADTPDNFQSRRPNTSFCFLDIRSPGLGDTAMYLCATSRAGTDTQYFGPGTRLTVL.

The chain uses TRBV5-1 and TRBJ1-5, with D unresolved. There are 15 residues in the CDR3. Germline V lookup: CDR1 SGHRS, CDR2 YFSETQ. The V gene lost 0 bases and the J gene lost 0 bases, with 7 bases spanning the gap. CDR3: CASSLGGDSNQPQHF. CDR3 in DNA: TGCGCCAGCAGCTTGGGCGGTGATAGCAATCAGCCCCAGCATTTT. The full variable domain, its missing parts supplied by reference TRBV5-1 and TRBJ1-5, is KAGVTQTPRYLIKTRGQQVTLSCSPISGHRSVSWYQQTPGQGLQFLFEYFSETQRNKGNFPGRFSGRQFSNSRSEMNVSTLELGDSALYLCASSLGGDSNQPQHFGDGTRLSIL.

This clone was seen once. The CDR3 DNA follows: TGTGCCAGTAGTATTGGTACTAGCGGGCAAGAGACCCAGTACTTC. Residues: CASSIGTSGQETQYF. The chain joins TRBV19 to TRBJ2-5; 9 bases line up with TRBD2. The V gene's germline CDR1 is LNHDA and CDR2 SQIVND (reference sequence). CDR3 length: 15 residues. Unmatched junction bases numbered 4, after V lost 3 bases and J lost 2 bases.

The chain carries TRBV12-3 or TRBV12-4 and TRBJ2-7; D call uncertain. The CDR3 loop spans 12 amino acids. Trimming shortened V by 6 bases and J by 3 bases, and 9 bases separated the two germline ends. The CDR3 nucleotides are TGTGCCAGCAGGTCCTCTGGCTACGAGCAGTACTTC. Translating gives CASRSSGYEQYF.

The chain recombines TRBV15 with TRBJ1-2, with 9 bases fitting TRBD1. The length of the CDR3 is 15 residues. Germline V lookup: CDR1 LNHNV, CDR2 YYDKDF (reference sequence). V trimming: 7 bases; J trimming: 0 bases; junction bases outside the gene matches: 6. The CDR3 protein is CATTPGQGSNYGYTF. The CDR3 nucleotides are TGTGCCACCACCCCGGGACAGGGATCTAACTATGGCTACACCTTC.

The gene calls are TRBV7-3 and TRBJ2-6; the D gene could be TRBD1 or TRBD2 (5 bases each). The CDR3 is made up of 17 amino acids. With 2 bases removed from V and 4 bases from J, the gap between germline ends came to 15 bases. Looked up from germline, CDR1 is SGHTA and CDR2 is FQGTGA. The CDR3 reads CASSLQLPGTGANVLTF. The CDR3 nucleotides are TGTGCCAGCAGCTTACAACTCCCAGGGACCGGGGCCAACGTCCTGACTTTC.

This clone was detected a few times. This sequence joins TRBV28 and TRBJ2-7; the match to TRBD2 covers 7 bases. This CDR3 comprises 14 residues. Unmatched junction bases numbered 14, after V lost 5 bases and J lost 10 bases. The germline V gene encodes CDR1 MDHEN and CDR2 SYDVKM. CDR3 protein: CASSLLAVPTSQYF. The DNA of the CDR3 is TGTGCCAGCAGTCTCCTAGCGGTACCTACGAGTCAGTACTTC.

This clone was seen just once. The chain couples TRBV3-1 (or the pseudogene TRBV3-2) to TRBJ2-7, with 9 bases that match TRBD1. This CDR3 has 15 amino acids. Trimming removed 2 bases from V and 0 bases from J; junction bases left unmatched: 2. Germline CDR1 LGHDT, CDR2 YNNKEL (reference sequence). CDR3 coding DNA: TGTGCCAGCAGCCAAACAGGGGGCGGCTCCTACGAGCAGTACTTC. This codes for CASSQTGGGSYEQYF.

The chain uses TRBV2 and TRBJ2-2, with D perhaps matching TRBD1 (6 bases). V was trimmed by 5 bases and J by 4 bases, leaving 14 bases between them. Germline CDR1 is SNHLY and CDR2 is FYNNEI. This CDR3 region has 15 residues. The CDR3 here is CASSQTGRGTGELFF. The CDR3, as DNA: TGTGCCAGCAGTCAGACAGGACGCGGCACCGGGGAGCTGTTTTTT.

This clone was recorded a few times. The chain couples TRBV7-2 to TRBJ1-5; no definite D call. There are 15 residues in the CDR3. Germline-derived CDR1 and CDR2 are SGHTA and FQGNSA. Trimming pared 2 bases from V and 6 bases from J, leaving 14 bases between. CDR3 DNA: TGTGCCAGCAGCTTAAATTCGGGGTATGGTCAGCCCCAGCATTTT. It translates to CASSLNSGYGQPQHF.

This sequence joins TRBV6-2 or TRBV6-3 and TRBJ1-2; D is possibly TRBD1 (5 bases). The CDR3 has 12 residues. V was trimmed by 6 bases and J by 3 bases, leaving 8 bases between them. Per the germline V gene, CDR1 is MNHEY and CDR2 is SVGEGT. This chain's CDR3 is CASSQGDYGYTF. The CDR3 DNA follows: TGTGCCAGCAGCCAGGGTGACTATGGCTACACCTTC.

The CDR3 here is CASSTGTSRDEQYF. CDR3 sequence (DNA): TGTGCCAGCAGCACCGGGACTAGCCGTGACGAGCAGTACTTC. The chain links TRBV21-1 to TRBJ2-7; TRBD2 is taken as the D call from the table, unchecked against the DNA. TRBV21-1 is assigned pseudogene status. The CDR3 extends over 14 amino acids.

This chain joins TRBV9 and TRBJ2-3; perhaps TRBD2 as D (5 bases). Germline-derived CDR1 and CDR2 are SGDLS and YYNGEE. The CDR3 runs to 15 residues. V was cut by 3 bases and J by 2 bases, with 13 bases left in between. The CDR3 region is CASSAPGGYTDTQYF. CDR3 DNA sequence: TGTGCCAGCAGCGCCCCAGGAGGATACACAGATACGCAGTATTTT.

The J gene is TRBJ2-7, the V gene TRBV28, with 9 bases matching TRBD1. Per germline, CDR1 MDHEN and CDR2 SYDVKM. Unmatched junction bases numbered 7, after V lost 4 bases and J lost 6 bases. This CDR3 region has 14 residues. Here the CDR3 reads CASSSPTGGAEQYF. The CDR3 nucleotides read TGTGCCAGCAGTTCTCCCACAGGGGGCGCCGAGCAGTACTTC.